This TCR beta chain was recorded in a study of shared clonotypes between healthy human individuals. Naive CD8 isolation took CD45RO-negative cells positively selected for CCR7 and excluded terminally differentiated effector memory CD45RA+ cells. Remarks on this clone: Its antigen is still unknown. The same CDR3 can be traced to other DNA sequences in this sample.

Whole-study results and caveats: Expectations were that clonotype sharing among donors would be affected by sequencing depth.

CDR3 length: 13 residues. Trimming left V 6 bases short and J 0 bases short, with 9 bases between. CDR1 MDHEN and CDR2 SYDVKM come from the germline V gene. Generated by immunoSEQ multiplex PCR, the TCRdb table keeps only in-frame clones and is missing some. The table has roughly 650,000 clones, about 96% seen once. The material sequenced was naive CD8+ T cells sorted from blood. The sequence was obtained from a woman in her thirties in good health. The rearrangement joins TRBV28 to TRBJ2-7; weak D call: TRBD2 (5 bases). CDR3 in DNA: TGTGCCAGCAGCCTGGGGAGCTCCTACGAGCAGTACTTC. This encodes CASSLGSSYEQYF.